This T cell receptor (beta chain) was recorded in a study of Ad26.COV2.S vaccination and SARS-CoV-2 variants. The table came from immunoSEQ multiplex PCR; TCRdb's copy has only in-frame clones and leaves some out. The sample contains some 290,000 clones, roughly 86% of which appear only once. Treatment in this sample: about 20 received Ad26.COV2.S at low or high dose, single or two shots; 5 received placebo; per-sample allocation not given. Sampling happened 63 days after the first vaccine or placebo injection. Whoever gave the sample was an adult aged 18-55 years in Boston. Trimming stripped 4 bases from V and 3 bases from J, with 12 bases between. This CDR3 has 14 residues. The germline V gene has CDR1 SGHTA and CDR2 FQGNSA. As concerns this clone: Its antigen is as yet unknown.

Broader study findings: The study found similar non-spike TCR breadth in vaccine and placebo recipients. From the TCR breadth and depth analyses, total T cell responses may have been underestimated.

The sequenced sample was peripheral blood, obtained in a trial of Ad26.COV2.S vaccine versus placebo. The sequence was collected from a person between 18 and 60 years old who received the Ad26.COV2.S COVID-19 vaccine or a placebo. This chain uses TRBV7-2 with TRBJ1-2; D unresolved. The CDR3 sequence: CASSSSAWDYGYTF. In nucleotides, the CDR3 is TGTGCCAGCAGCTCCTCGGCTTGGGACTATGGCTACACCTTC.